The 13 T cell receptor beta chains below were found in one sample sequenced in a study of cytomegalovirus exposure and HLA in healthy donors. PCR involved 60 Vbeta and 13 Jbeta primers. TCRdb keeps only in-frame clones here, not all; method: immunoSEQ multiplex PCR. Across 90,000 to 100,000 clones, the top ten clones capture 3% to 4% of the sample. The sequenced sample was PBMCs. All receptors derive from a woman between 25 and 40 years old in good health and CMV-seronegative.

The chain has TRBV11-3 and TRBJ2-2; 9 bases line up with TRBD2. CDR3 size: 16 residues. Germline V gene data show CDR1 as SGHNT and CDR2 as YENEEA. V shed 5 bases, J shed 5 bases, and the junction held 9 bases outside the gene matches. This CDR3 is CASSPRRGGGTGELFF. As DNA, the CDR3 is TGTGCCAGCAGCCCCCGGCGGGGGGGCGGAACCGGGGAGCTGTTTTTT.

The CDR3 DNA reads TGTGCCAGCAGCCCTCGGGGGGAGTCCTACGAGCAGTACTTC. It yields the protein CASSPRGESYEQYF. The chain links TRBV28 to TRBJ2-5, with TRBD2 matching 7 bases. TRBJ2-7 explains the end of the DNA better; the J call may be wrong. Germline CDR1 reads MDHEN; CDR2 reads SYDVKM. The CDR3 has 14 amino acids.

J is TRBJ1-1 and V is TRBV29-1; D perhaps matches TRBD1 (5 bases). The germline gives CDR1 SQVTM, CDR2 ANQGSEA. The CDR3 length is 14 residues. Trimming left V 0 bases short and J 2 bases short, with 10 bases between. CDR3 residues: CSVEDDRRNTEAFF. DNA of the CDR3: TGCAGCGTTGAAGATGACAGAAGAAACACTGAAGCTTTCTTT.

The chain combines TRBV29-1 with TRBJ1-2; D is unresolved. The germline V gene encodes CDR1 SQVTM and CDR2 ANQGSEA. The length of the CDR3 is 14 residues. V lost 8 bases and J 0 bases, leaving 16 bases between the germline ends. The CDR3: CSIPDGSANYGYTF. The CDR3 DNA reads as TGCAGCATTCCCGACGGGTCTGCTAACTATGGCTACACCTTC.

As regards this clone: This specimen includes other DNA sequences encoding the same CDR3. This chain connects TRBV5-6 to TRBJ2-3; D call uncertain. This CDR3 region has 15 residues. V dropped 3 bases and J dropped 4 bases, with 15 bases sitting between them. Germline V gene sequence: CDR1 SGHDT, CDR2 YYEEEE. DNA for the CDR3: TGTGCCAGCAGCTCGCTCTCAGGTTCCCCAGATACGCAGTATTTT. Amino acid sequence: CASSSLSGSPDTQYF. Complete variable domain (other parts from reference TRBV5-6 and TRBJ2-3): DAGVTQSPTHLIKTRGQQVTLRCSPKSGHDTVSWYQQALGQGPQFIFQYYEEEERQRGNFPDRFSGHQFPNYSSELNVNALLLGDSALYLCASSSLSGSPDTQYFGPGTRLTVL.

This chain uses TRBV7-9 with TRBJ2-7; 8 nucleotides agree with TRBD1. V was clipped by 4 bases and J by 7 bases; unmatched bases: 24. Germline V lookup: CDR1 SEHNR, CDR2 FQNEAQ (reference sequence). The CDR3 is 19 amino acids. CDR3 coding DNA: TGTGCCAGCAGCTCCGGTAGAGGTCGAGCAGGGGGCTCCCCCGGGGAGCAGTACTTC. Translated, it gives CASSSGRGRAGGSPGEQYF. Full variable domain (missing parts from reference TRBV7-9 and TRBJ2-7): DTGVSQNPRHKITKRGQNVTFRCDPISEHNRLYWYRQTLGQGPEFLTYFQNEAQLEKSRLLSDRFSAERPKGSFSTLEIQRTEQGDSAMYLCASSSGRGRAGGSPGEQYFGPGTRLTVT.

The chain carries TRBV13 and TRBJ2-5; the D is unclear. Germline assignment: CDR1 PRHDT and CDR2 FYEKMQ (reference sequence). The CDR3 loop spans 11 amino acids. V dropped 2 bases and J dropped 5 bases, with 3 bases sitting between them. CDR3 nucleotides: TGTGCCAGCAGCTTACGGGAGACCCAGTACTTC. It translates to CASSLRETQYF.

V is TRBV9 and J is TRBJ2-1, with 13 bases that match TRBD2. This CDR3 has 16 residues. J was trimmed by 10 bases and V by 3 bases; bases with no gene match: 10. Germline V gene sequence: CDR1 SGDLS, CDR2 YYNGEE. The CDR3: CASSGRTSGRVWEQFF. CDR3 nucleotide sequence: TGTGCCAGCAGCGGAAGAACTAGCGGGAGGGTATGGGAGCAGTTCTTC.

This chain joins TRBV2 and TRBJ1-5; D call uncertain. The germline V gene encodes CDR1 SNHLY and CDR2 FYNNEI. V lost 6 bases, J lost 5 bases, and 11 bases lay in between. The CDR3 has 13 residues. CDR3 DNA sequence: TGTGCCAGCAGCTGGAGGCCCGATCAGCCCCAGCATTTT. Translating gives CASSWRPDQPQHF.

V is TRBV28 and J is TRBJ2-3; D possibly corresponds to TRBD1 (5 bases). CDR1 and CDR2 (germline): MDHEN, SYDVKM. V lost 8 bases, J lost 5 bases, and 14 bases lay in between. The CDR3 has 13 amino acids. CDR3 sequence: CASLGSREDTQYF. The CDR3, as DNA: TGTGCCAGCCTAGGAAGCAGGGAAGATACGCAGTATTTT.

CDR3 nucleotide sequence: TGTGCCAGCAGCTTTCCATCTAACGGGAGAATAGATACGCAGTATTTT. Translation: CASSFPSNGRIDTQYF. The chain couples TRBV7-9 to TRBJ2-3; D possibly corresponds to TRBD2 (6 bases). V lost 3 bases to trimming and J lost 5 bases, with 18 bases between them. Per germline, CDR1 SEHNR and CDR2 FQNEAQ (reference sequence). CDR3 length: 16 amino acids.

The chain recombines TRBV5-1 with TRBJ2-5; 9 nucleotides line up with TRBD1. The J call may not be correct, given that the DNA end is closer to TRBJ2-7. This CDR3 is 15 amino acids long. CDR1 and CDR2 (germline): SGHRS, YFSETQ. The CDR3 nucleotides are TGCGCCAGCAGCTTGGTGGGACAGGGAGCCTACGAGCAGTACTTC. This codes for CASSLVGQGAYEQYF.

In DNA form, the CDR3 reads TGTGCCAGCAGTTTCCGCGGGGTCCCCTGGACCCAGTACTTC. Translated: CASSFRGVPWTQYF. V usage is TRBV6-1 and J usage is TRBJ2-5; D perhaps matches TRBD2 (6 bases). The germline V gene encodes CDR1 MNHNS and CDR2 SASEGT. The CDR3 totals 14 residues. Deletions cut 5 bases from V and 7 bases from J, with 17 bases between.